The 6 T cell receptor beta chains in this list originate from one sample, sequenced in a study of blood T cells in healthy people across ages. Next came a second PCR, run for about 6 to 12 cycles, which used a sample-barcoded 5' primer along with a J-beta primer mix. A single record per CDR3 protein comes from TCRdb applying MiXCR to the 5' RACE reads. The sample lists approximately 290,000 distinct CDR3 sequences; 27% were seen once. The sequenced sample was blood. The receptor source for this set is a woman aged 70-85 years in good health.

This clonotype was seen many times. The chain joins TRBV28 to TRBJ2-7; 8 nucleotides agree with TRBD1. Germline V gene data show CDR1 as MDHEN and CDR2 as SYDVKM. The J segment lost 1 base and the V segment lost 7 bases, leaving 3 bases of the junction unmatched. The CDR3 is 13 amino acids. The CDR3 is CASTGTGSYEQYF. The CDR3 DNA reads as TGTGCCAGCACCGGGACAGGTTCCTACGAGCAGTACTTC.

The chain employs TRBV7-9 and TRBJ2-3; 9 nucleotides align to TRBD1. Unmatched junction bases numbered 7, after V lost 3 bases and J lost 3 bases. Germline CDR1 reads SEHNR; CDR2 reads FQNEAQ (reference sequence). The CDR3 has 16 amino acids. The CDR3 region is CASSLVTGGRTDTQYF. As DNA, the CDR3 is TGTGCCAGCAGCTTGGTGACAGGGGGGAGAACAGATACGCAGTATTTT.

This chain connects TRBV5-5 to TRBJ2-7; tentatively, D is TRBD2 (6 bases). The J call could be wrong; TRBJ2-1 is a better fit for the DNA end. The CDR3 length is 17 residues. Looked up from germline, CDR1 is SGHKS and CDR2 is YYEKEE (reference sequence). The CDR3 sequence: CASSSGTVSAGKNEQFF. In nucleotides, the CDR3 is TGTGCCAGCAGTTCTGGGACTGTTTCGGCGGGAAAGAATGAGCAGTTCTTC.

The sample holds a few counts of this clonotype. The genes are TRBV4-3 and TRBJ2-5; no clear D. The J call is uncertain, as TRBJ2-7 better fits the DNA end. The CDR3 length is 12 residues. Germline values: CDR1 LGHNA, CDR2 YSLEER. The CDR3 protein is CASSWGTHEQYF. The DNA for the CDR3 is TGCGCCAGCAGCTGGGGTACCCACGAGCAGTACTTC.

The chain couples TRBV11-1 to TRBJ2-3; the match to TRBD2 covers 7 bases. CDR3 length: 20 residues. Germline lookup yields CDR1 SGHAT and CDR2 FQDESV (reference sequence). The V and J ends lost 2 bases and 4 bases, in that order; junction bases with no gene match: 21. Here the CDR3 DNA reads TGTGCCAGCAGCTTATCTCCCCTTTGGGGGGGACGTATCGAGGCAGATACGCAGTATTTT. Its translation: CASSLSPLWGGRIEADTQYF.

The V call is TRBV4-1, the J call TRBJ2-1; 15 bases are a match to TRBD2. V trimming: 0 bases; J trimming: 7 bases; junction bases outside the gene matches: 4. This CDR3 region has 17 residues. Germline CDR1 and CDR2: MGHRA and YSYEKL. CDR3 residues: CASSQDCGLAGGNEQFF. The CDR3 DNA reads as TGCGCCAGCAGCCAAGATTGCGGACTAGCGGGAGGGAATGAGCAGTTCTTC.